This entry lists 12 T cell receptor beta chains sequenced from one sample in a study of CD8 T cells in Susac syndrome. Reverse transcription of roughly 0.5 to 1 ug RNA used random hexamers. A single record per CDR3 protein comes from TCRdb applying MiXCR to the immunoSEQ multiplex PCR reads. The data contain about 400,000 distinct CDR3 sequences, approximately 85% of them seen just once; the ten biggest clones take up under 0.15%. Sample: CD8+ T cells from PBMCs. The receptors originated from a human donor with multiple sclerosis.

A single count supports this clonotype. This sequence joins TRBV29-1 and TRBJ1-4; tentatively, D is TRBD1 (6 bases). The ends were cut back, 1 base at V and 15 bases at J, with 27 bases in the middle. The CDR3 length is 16 residues. Germline CDR1 SQVTM, CDR2 ANQGSEA. CDR3 sequence (DNA): TGCAGCGTTGAAGCCACCACAGGGCACGCGTATGAGGGGGTGTTTTTT. Translation gives CSVEATTGHAYEGVFF.

V and J are TRBV6-4 and TRBJ1-2; 8 nucleotides line up with TRBD1. The CDR3 contains 15 residues. Trimming took 7 bases from V and 4 from J; bases not matched to a gene: 11. Germline V lookup: CDR1 MRHNA, CDR2 SNTAGT. CDR3 sequence: CASTPGQDESYGYTF. CDR3 bases: TGTGCCAGCACCCCGGGACAGGACGAGAGCTATGGCTACACCTTC.

The rearrangement uses TRBV29-1 and TRBJ1-2, with D maybe TRBD1 (5 bases). The CDR3 loop spans 12 amino acids. Per the germline V gene, CDR1 is SQVTM and CDR2 is ANQGSEA. V gave up 2 bases and J gave up 5 bases, with 9 bases separating them. Here the CDR3 reads CSVETTVYGYTF. Here the CDR3 DNA reads TGCAGCGTTGAAACGACAGTGTATGGCTACACCTTC.

This clonotype was seen once. The chain uses TRBV28 and TRBJ2-1, with TRBD1 identical over 10 bases. From germline, CDR1 is MDHEN and CDR2 SYDVKM. There are 16 residues in the CDR3. V dropped 5 bases and J dropped 2; count of bases not matched to a gene: 6. CDR3 sequence: CASSGRDRGPYNEQFF. The CDR3 region has the DNA TGTGCCAGCAGTGGCCGGGACAGGGGCCCCTACAATGAGCAGTTCTTC.

This chain connects TRBV4-2 to TRBJ2-4, with D hard to call. Trimming removed 4 bases from V and 6 bases from J, with 13 bases in between. The germline V gene encodes CDR1 LGHNA and CDR2 YNFKEQ. The CDR3 loop spans 14 amino acids. In DNA, the CDR3 is TGTGCCAGCAGCCCCCCTGCGGAGTTAAACATTCAGTACTTC. It translates to CASSPPAELNIQYF.

The chain uses TRBV3-1 and TRBJ1-1, with D perhaps matching TRBD1 (5 bases). The CDR3 runs 15 residues. Germline assignment: CDR1 LGHDT and CDR2 YNNKEL (reference sequence). V was shortened by 0 bases and J by 4 bases, with 12 bases between the two germline ends. The CDR3 sequence: CASSQDPGTGTEAFF. The CDR3 DNA reads TGTGCCAGCAGCCAAGATCCCGGGACTGGCACTGAAGCTTTCTTT.

The chain employs TRBV5-1 and TRBJ2-7, with a possible D match to TRBD2 (5 bases). The CDR3 is 13 residues long. Germline loops: CDR1 SGHRS, CDR2 YFSETQ. Trimming left V 7 bases short and J 5 bases short, with 16 bases between. The chain's CDR3 is CASSEGFAHEQYF. The CDR3 nucleotides read TGCGCCAGCTCCGAGGGTTTTGCTCACGAGCAGTACTTC.

The chain recombines TRBV9 with TRBJ2-7, with D possibly called TRBD1 or TRBD2 (5 bases each). With 0 bases removed from V and 2 bases from J, the gap between germline ends came to 12 bases. CDR1 SGDLS and CDR2 YYNGEE come from the germline V gene. This CDR3 region has 15 residues. CDR3 region: CASSVAGTATYEQYF. CDR3 coding DNA: TGTGCCAGCAGCGTAGCCGGGACGGCAACCTACGAGCAGTACTTC.

This chain joins TRBV6-5 and TRBJ2-7; possible D gene TRBD1, 6 bases. The CDR3 loop spans 15 amino acids. V was shortened by 6 bases and J by 3 bases, with 18 bases between the two germline ends. Germline V lookup: CDR1 MNHEY, CDR2 SVGAGI. CDR3 residues: CASRAWTESYYEQYF. The CDR3 region has the DNA TGTGCCAGCAGGGCCTGGACAGAGAGCTACTACGAGCAGTACTTC.

The V gene is TRBV12-3 or TRBV12-4, the J gene TRBJ2-5; a possible D gene is TRBD2 (5 bases). CDR3 length: 13 residues. V was shortened by 6 bases and J by 5 bases, with 13 bases between the two germline ends. CDR3 loop: CASRLLGQETQYF. In DNA, the CDR3 is TGTGCCAGCAGGTTACTAGGCCAGGAGACCCAGTACTTC.

The chain has TRBV6-6 and TRBJ2-1; D is perhaps TRBD1 or TRBD2 (7 bases each). The CDR3 loop spans 14 amino acids. Germline assignment: CDR1 MNHNY and CDR2 SVGAGI (reference sequence). V shed 6 bases and J shed 7 bases, with 16 bases lying between them. CDR3 sequence: CASRGEGAKNEQFF. The CDR3 DNA sequence: TGTGCCAGCAGGGGGGAGGGGGCAAAAAATGAGCAGTTCTTC.

This clonotype was seen only a few times. The V and J genes are TRBV27 and TRBJ2-7; TRBD1 aligns across 7 bases. The germline V gene encodes CDR1 MNHEY and CDR2 SMNVEV (reference sequence). This CDR3 contains 14 residues. V trimming: 5 bases; J trimming: 2 bases; junction bases outside the gene matches: 6. CDR3 coding DNA: TGTGCCAGCAGTCTCACCGGGACAGCCTACGAGCAGTACTTC. This gives the protein CASSLTGTAYEQYF.